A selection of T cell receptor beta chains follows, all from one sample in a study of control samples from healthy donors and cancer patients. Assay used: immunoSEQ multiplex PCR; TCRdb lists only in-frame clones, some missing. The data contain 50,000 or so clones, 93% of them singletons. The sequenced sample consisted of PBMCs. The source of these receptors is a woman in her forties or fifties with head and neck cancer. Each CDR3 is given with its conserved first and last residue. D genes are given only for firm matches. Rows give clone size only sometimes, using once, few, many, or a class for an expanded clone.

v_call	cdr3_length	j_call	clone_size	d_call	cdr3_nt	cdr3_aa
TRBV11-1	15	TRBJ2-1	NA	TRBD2	TGTGCCAGCAGCCCTGGGGAGGGCCGATACAATGAGCAGTTCTTC	CASSPGEGRYNEQFF
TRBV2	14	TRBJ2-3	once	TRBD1	TGTGCCAGCAGTCAGGGACAGCACACAGATACGCAGTATTTT	CASSQGQHTDTQYF
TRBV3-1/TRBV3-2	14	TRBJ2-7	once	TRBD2	TGTGCCAGCAGCCGCCGGGAGGGAGATTACGAGCAGTACTTC	CASSRREGDYEQYF
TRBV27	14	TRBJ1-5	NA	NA	TGTGCCAGCAGTTCGGGGGGCTCGGGTCAGCCCCAGCATTTT	CASSSGGSGQPQHF
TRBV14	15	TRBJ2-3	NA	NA	TGTGCCAGCAGCCAAGTTGGGCTTAGCACAGATACGCAGTATTTT	CASSQVGLSTDTQYF
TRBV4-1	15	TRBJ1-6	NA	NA	TGCGCCAGCAGCCAAGACAGGGTGACATATTCACCCCTCCACTTT	CASSQDRVTYSPLHF
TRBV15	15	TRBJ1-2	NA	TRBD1	TGTGCCACCAGCAGAGATGGGGACAGGGTTGGCGGCTACACCTTC	CATSRDGDRVGGYTF
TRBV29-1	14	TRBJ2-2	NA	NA	TGCAGCGTTTTAGTTAGGGCTGGCACCGGGGAGCTGTTTTTT	CSVLVRAGTGELFF
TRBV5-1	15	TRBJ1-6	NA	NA	TGCGCCAGCAGCTTGGACTTTTCCAGCCGTGAGCCCCTCCACTTT	CASSLDFSSREPLHF
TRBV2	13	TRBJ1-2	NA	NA	TGTGCCAGCAGACGGACGGATGATTATGGCTACACCTTC	CASRRTDDYGYTF
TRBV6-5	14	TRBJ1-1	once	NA	TGTGCCAGCTTTGGCAGGGGAAGGAACACTGAAGCTTTCTTT	CASFGRGRNTEAFF
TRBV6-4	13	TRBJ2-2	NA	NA	TGTGCCAGCATTAGCGACGACACCGGGGAGCTGTTTTTT	CASISDDTGELFF
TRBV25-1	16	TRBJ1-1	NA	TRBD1	TGTGCCAGCAGTGAATTGGGACAGGGGAGGCACACTGAAGCTTTCTTT	CASSELGQGRHTEAFF
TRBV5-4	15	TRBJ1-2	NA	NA	TGTGCCAGCAGCCTCGGCTTGGGGGGCAACTATGGCTACACCTTC	CASSLGLGGNYGYTF
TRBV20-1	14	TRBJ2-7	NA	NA	TGCAGTGCTAGTGGGGACCATCTCCACTACGAGCAGTACTTC	CSASGDHLHYEQYF
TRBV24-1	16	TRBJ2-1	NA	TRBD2	TGTGCCACCAGTGGGGCCGGGACTAGCGGGAAGAATGAGCAGTTCTTC	CATSGAGTSGKNEQFF
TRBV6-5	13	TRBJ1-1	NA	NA	TGTGCCAGCAGTTACGGAGCACAGGGAACGGCTTTCTTT	CASSYGAQGTAFF
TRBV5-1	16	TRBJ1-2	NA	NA	TGCGCCAGCAGCTTGGGACAGGCGTTTTCTAACTATGGCTACACCTTC	CASSLGQAFSNYGYTF